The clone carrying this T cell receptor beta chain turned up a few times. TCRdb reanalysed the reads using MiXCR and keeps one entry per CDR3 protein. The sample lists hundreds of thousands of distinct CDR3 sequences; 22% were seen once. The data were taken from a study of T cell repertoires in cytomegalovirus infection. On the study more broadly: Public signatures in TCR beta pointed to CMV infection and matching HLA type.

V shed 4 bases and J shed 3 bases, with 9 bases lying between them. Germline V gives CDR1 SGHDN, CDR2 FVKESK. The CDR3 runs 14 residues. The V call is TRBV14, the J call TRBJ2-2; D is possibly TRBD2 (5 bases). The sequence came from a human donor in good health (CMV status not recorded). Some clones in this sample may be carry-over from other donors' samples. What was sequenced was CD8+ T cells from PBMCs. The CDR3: CASSRTLYTGELFF. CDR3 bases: TGTGCCAGCAGCCGGACTCTCTACACCGGGGAGCTGTTTTTT. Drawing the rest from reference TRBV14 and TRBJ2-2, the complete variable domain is EAGVTQFPSHSVIEKGQTVTLRCDPISGHDNLYWYRRVMGKEIKFLLHFVKESKQDESGMPNNRFLAERTGGTYSTLKVQPAELEDSGVYFCASSRTLYTGELFFGEGSRLTVL.